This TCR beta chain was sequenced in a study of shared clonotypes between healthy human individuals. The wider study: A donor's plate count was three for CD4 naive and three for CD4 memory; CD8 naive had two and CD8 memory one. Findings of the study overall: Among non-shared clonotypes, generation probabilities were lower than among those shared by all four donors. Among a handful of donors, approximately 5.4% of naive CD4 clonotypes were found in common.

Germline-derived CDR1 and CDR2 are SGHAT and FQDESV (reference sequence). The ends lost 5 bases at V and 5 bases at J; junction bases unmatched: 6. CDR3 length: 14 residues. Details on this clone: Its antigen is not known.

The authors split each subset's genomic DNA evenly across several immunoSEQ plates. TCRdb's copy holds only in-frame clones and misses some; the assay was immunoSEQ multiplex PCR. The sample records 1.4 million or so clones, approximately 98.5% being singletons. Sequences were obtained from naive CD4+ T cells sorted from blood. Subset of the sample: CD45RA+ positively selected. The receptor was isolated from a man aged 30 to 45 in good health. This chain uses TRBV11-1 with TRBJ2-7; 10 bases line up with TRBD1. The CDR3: CASSPGQGWNEQYF. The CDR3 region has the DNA TGTGCCAGCAGCCCGGGACAGGGGTGGAACGAGCAGTACTTC.